This T cell receptor (beta chain) was recovered during a study of CD8+ T cells in alopecia areata. About the study: Patients in the treated group were given tofacitinib by mouth, 5 to 10 mg twice a day. Study-wide points: The presence of one nonresponder keeps the tie between baseline CD8+ expansion and response uncertain. Numerous expanded lesional clones remained in scalp and blood during tofacitinib.

Investigators isolated RNA and reverse transcribed it into cDNA to act as the sequencing template. Using immunoSEQ multiplex PCR, the repertoire was profiled, and TCRdb retains in-frame clones only, with some absent. The data show fewer than 250,000 clones, more than 55% seen once. Treatment defined: oral pan-JAK inhibitor, 5-10 mg twice daily. Germline V gives CDR1 MNHEY, CDR2 SVGAGI. The CDR3 consists of 16 residues. The J segment lost 4 bases and the V segment lost 4 bases, leaving 12 bases of the junction unmatched. This clone was picked up a small number of times. Its antigen is still unknown. The TCR comes from a human donor with alopecia areata. The chain joins TRBV6-5 to TRBJ1-2; the match to TRBD1 covers 7 bases. The sequences come from CD4+ T cells sorted from blood, collected at week 4, from a patient treated with tofacitinib. DNA of the CDR3: TGTGCCAGCAGTTCAGGGAACCCGGGACAGATCTATGGCTACACCTTC. Amino acids: CASSSGNPGQIYGYTF.